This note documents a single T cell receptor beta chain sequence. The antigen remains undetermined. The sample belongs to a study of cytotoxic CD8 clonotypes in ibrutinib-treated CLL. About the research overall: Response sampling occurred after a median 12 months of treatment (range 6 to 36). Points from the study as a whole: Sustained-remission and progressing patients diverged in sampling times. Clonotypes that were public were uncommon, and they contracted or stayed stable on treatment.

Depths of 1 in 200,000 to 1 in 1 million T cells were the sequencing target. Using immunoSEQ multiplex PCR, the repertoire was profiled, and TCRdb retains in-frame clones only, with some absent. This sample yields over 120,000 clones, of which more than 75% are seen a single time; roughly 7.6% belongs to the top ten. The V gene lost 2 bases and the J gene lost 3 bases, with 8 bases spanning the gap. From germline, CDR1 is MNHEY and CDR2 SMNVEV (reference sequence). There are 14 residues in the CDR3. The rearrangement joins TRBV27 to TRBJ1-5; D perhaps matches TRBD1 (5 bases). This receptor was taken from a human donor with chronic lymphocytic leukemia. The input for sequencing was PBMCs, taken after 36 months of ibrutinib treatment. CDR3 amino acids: CASSLRGSNQPQHF. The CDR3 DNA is TGTGCCAGCAGTTTACGGGGCTCCAATCAGCCCCAGCATTTT.